Reported below is one TCR beta chain. As yet, its antigen is unknown. Other DNA sequences within the sample encode an identical CDR3. This entry comes from a study of T cell responses to AZD1222 COVID-19 vaccine. General observations from the study: Spike regions recognized by vaccine-associated CD4 TCRs spanned the protein, led by 160-218 and 743-854. At baseline, just a handful of AZD1222 recipients tested seropositive. Researchers took repertoire samples only after the peak T cell response had come. In a largely white British group with more females than males, clonal diversity was possibly underestimated.

CDR1 and CDR2 (germline): LNHDA, SQIVND (reference sequence). After removal of 3 bases from V and 6 bases from J, the junction contained 4 bases not matched to a gene. The CDR3 runs to 15 residues. The data were produced by immunoSEQ multiplex PCR, yet TCRdb's version contains in-frame clones alone and is incomplete. The table has approximately 94,000 clones, around 90% seen once. The clonotype was recovered from an adult in good health. This chain connects TRBV19 to TRBJ2-2; 10 bases map to TRBD2. The source was peripheral blood, collected on day 0 of AZD1222 vaccination. The CDR3 region is CASSIGLAGAGELFF. CDR3 DNA sequence: TGTGCCAGTAGTATTGGTCTAGCGGGAGCCGGGGAGCTGTTTTTT.